The entry below gives a single T cell receptor (beta chain) sequence along with its context. As yet, its antigen is unknown. CDR3 size: 16 residues. Between the trimmed V and J ends, which lost 5 bases and 7 bases, there was a span of 20 bases. Germline V CDR1 and CDR2: SGHTA, FQGNSA. The sample comes from a study of shared clonotypes between healthy human individuals. Study results and caveats: In contrast to clonotypes shared by all four donors, non-shared clonotypes had lower generation probabilities.

The study drew all its donors from Caucasian adults living in Nashville, Tennessee. The repertoire was sequenced with immunoSEQ multiplex PCR; TCRdb's copy has only in-frame clones and lacks some. The data show approximately 2.3 million clones, roughly 93% seen once. Sequenced material: naive CD4+ T cells from PBMCs. Subset in this sample: CD45RA+ positively selected. The rearrangement uses TRBV7-2 and TRBJ1-4; D call uncertain. The TCR comes from a man aged 18-30 years in good health. Some clones in this sample may be carry-over from other donors' samples. Here the CDR3 reads CASSLQAGPQVEKLFF. The CDR3 region has the DNA TGTGCCAGCAGCCTCCAGGCCGGCCCCCAGGTTGAAAAACTGTTTTTT.